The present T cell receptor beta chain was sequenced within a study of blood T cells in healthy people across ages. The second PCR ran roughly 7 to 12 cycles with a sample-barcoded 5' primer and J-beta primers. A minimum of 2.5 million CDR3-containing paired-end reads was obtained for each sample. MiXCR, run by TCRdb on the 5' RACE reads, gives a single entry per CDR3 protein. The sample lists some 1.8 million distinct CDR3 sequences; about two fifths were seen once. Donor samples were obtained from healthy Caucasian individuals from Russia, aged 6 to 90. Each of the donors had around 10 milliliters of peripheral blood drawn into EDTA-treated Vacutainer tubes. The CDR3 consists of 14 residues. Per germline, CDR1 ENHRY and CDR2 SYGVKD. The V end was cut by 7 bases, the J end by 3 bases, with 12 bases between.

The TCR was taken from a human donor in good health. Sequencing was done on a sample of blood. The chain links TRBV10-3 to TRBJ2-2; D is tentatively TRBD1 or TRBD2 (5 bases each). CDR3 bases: TGTGCCATCACCCGGGGCGCAGACACCGGGGAGCTGTTTTTT. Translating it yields CAITRGADTGELFF.